These 9 T cell receptor beta chains originate from one sample sequenced in a study of cytomegalovirus exposure and HLA in healthy donors. PCR amplification relied on 60 Vbeta primers (plus 13 Jbeta primers). Here immunoSEQ multiplex PCR was the method, and the copy in TCRdb shows in-frame clones only, minus some. The sample lists around 150,000 clones, around 75% seen once, with roughly 7.6% in the top ten. Sequenced input: PBMCs. The receptor set was obtained from a woman aged 40 to 50 in good health and CMV-seropositive.

This clone was found a few times. V gene TRBV19 combines with J gene TRBJ1-1; perhaps TRBD1 as D (6 bases). Germline V gives CDR1 LNHDA, CDR2 SQIVND (reference sequence). CDR3 size: 16 residues. V shed 4 bases and J shed 3 bases, with 18 bases lying between them. The CDR3 bases are TGTGCCAGTAGTAGCCCTCACAGGGCTTCGGACACTGAAGCTTTCTTT. Its protein is CASSSPHRASDTEAFF.

CDR3 nucleotide sequence: TGTGCCAGCTCGGGACAGGCGGCTAGCGGGAGTTCATCCCTCGGCAATGAGCAGTTCTTC. Translating gives CASSGQAASGSSSLGNEQFF. The rearrangement links TRBV18 to TRBJ2-1; 10 bases match TRBD2. Germline-derived CDR1 and CDR2 are KGHSH and LQKENI. CDR3 length equals 20 residues. V shed 6 bases, J shed 6 bases, and the junction held 23 bases outside the gene matches.

The chain uses TRBV5-1 and TRBJ1-5; no definite D call. CDR1 is SGHRS, CDR2 YFSETQ, per germline. Trimming took off 0 bases at V and 6 bases at J, with 13 bases between the two ends. The CDR3 sequence is 15 residues long. The CDR3: CASSLEDPGVQPQHF. CDR3 in DNA: TGCGCCAGCAGCTTGGAAGACCCGGGTGTTCAGCCCCAGCATTTT.

The chain joins TRBV28 to TRBJ1-4; TRBD1 aligns across 7 bases. V trimming: 8 bases; J trimming: 8 bases; junction bases outside the gene matches: 14. In germline, CDR1 is MDHEN, CDR2 SYDVKM. This CDR3 comprises 15 residues. DNA for the CDR3: TGTGCCAGCGGACTTCCGACAGGGCTCGGGGAAAAACTGTTTTTT. The encoded protein is CASGLPTGLGEKLFF.

This clone is a singleton in its sample. The chain recombines TRBV27 with TRBJ2-7, with D tentatively TRBD1 (6 bases). CDR3 size: 14 residues. Trimming removed 5 bases from V and 2 bases from J, with 13 bases in between. Germline V lookup: CDR1 MNHEY, CDR2 SMNVEV (reference sequence). CDR3 residues: CASSPLAGAYEQYF. Here the CDR3 DNA reads TGTGCCAGCAGTCCCCTAGCAGGGGCCTACGAGCAGTACTTC.

V gene TRBV5-1 combines with J gene TRBJ2-7; D possibly corresponds to TRBD1 (5 bases). The CDR3 sequence is 14 residues long. Per germline, CDR1 SGHRS and CDR2 YFSETQ. Trimming took off 0 bases at V and 3 bases at J, with 10 bases between the two ends. This chain's CDR3 is CASSLDGQNYEQYF. CDR3 in DNA: TGCGCCAGCAGCTTGGATGGACAAAACTACGAGCAGTACTTC. Complete variable domain (other parts from reference TRBV5-1 and TRBJ2-7): KAGVTQTPRYLIKTRGQQVTLSCSPISGHRSVSWYQQTPGQGLQFLFEYFSETQRNKGNFPGRFSGRQFSNSRSEMNVSTLELGDSALYLCASSLDGQNYEQYFGPGTRLTVT.

The chain joins TRBV5-1 to TRBJ1-1, with 9 bases fitting TRBD1. CDR3 length equals 15 residues. The J segment lost 6 bases and the V segment lost 2 bases, leaving 8 bases of the junction unmatched. Germline values: CDR1 SGHRS, CDR2 YFSETQ. The CDR3 loop is CASSFNRGQAPEAFF. DNA of the CDR3: TGCGCCAGCAGCTTCAACAGGGGGCAAGCTCCTGAAGCTTTCTTT.

The V and J genes are TRBV6-1 and TRBJ2-7; D perhaps matches TRBD1 (5 bases). Trimming stripped 6 bases from V and 2 bases from J, with 8 bases between. The CDR3 totals 12 residues. The germline V gene encodes CDR1 MNHNS and CDR2 SASEGT. The CDR3 here is CASRDTTYEQYF. CDR3 coding DNA: TGTGCCAGCAGGGACACTACCTACGAGCAGTACTTC.

V gene TRBV19 combines with J gene TRBJ2-2; D gene ambiguous. Germline values: CDR1 LNHDA, CDR2 SQIVND (reference sequence). This CDR3 has 16 amino acids. The V end was cut by 6 bases, the J end by 0 bases, with 14 bases between. The CDR3 DNA reads TGTGCCAGTAGCCGCCGGGTAGCCTCGAACACCGGGGAGCTGTTTTTT. As protein: CASSRRVASNTGELFF. Using reference TRBV19 and TRBJ2-2 for the parts outside the CDR3, the full variable domain is DGGITQSPKYLFRKEGQNVTLSCEQNLNHDAMYWYRQDPGQGLRLIYYSQIVNDFQKGDIAEGYSVSREKKESFPLTVTSAQKNPTAFYLCASSRRVASNTGELFFGEGSRLTVL.